A selection of T cell receptor beta chains follows, all from one sample in a study of shared clonotypes between healthy human individuals. Assay used: immunoSEQ multiplex PCR; TCRdb lists only in-frame clones, some missing. The table has more than 2 million clones, almost 96% seen once. Specimen: naive CD4+ T cells sorted from blood. These receptors all stem from a man aged 18-30 years in good health. Each CDR3 is given with its conserved first and last residue. The order of the fields is J gene, clone size, V gene, D gene, CDR3 DNA, CDR3 protein. D genes are given only for firm matches. Clone size, where shown, is once, few, many, or a class for clones that have expanded.

>TRBJ2-3|-|TRBV25-1|-
TGTGCCAGCAGCCCCGGGGCCCCAGATACGCAGTATTTT
CASSPGAPDTQYF
>TRBJ2-3|-|TRBV18|-
TGTGCCAGCTCACCACGGGAGCTAGATACGCAGTATTTT
CASSPRELDTQYF
>TRBJ2-3|once|TRBV27|-
TGTGCCAGCAGCAGGGGTTTGAGCACAGATACGCAGTATTTT
CASSRGLSTDTQYF
>TRBJ1-6|once|TRBV10-3|-
TGTGCCACCCACGCAGTTAATTCACCCCTCCACTTT
CATHAVNSPLHF
>TRBJ1-1|-|TRBV2|TRBD1
TGTGCCAGCAGCAGGGACAGTCACACTGAAGCTTTCTTT
CASSRDSHTEAFF
>TRBJ2-2|once|TRBV4-2|TRBD2
TGTGCCAGCAGCCCCACTAGCGAGTTTACCGGGGAGCTGTTTTTT
CASSPTSEFTGELFF
>TRBJ1-1|-|TRBV2|-
TGTGCCAGCAGTGCGGAGACAGTAACTGAAGCTTTCTTT
CASSAETVTEAFF
>TRBJ2-2|-|TRBV4-1|-
TGCGCCAGCAGCCAAGGAGGAGTCAAAACGAACACCGGGGAGCTGTTTTTT
CASSQGGVKTNTGELFF
>TRBJ1-4|once|TRBV5-1|-
TGCGCCAGCAGCTTTGGACCCACAACTAATGAAAAACTGTTTTTT
CASSFGPTTNEKLFF
>TRBJ2-3|-|TRBV6-5|-
TGTGCCAGCAAAAAACAACAGGGACCCACAGATACGCAGTATTTT
CASKKQQGPTDTQYF
>TRBJ1-2|-|TRBV6-6|TRBD1
TGTGCCAGCAGTTCCCCGGGAGGGGGCAATGGCTACACCTTC
CASSSPGGGNGYTF
>TRBJ1-4|-|TRBV25-1|-
TGTGCCAGAGCAGAGGGGAATAATGAAAAACTGTTTTTT
CARAEGNNEKLFF
>TRBJ2-2|-|TRBV6-5|-
TGTGCCAGCAGGGAAGCGGGTAACACCGGGGAGCTGTTTTTT
CASREAGNTGELFF
>TRBJ2-5|once|TRBV15|-
TGTGCCACCAGCAGAGAGCCCTCGACGAGAGAGACCCAGTACTTC
CATSREPSTRETQYF
>TRBJ2-1|-|TRBV29-1|TRBD2
TGCAGCGTTACGACTAAGGGTAGCGGGGGAAACAATGAGCAGTTCTTC
CSVTTKGSGGNNEQFF
>TRBJ2-3|-|TRBV6-5|-
TGTGCCAGCAGTTACGAAGTAGCGCGAAGCACAGATACGCAGTATTTT
CASSYEVARSTDTQYF
>TRBJ1-5|-|TRBV28|TRBD1
TGTGCCAGCAGTCTTTCACAGGGGCGGACAAATCAGCCCCAGCATTTT
CASSLSQGRTNQPQHF
>TRBJ1-1|-|TRBV5-1|-
TGCGCCAGCAGCTTGGCCTGGGTCGGACAGAACACTGAAGCTTTCTTT
CASSLAWVGQNTEAFF
>TRBJ1-2|once|TRBV6-5|TRBD1
TGTGCCAGCACCTCCTGGACAGGCGCCTTGGGTGGCTACACCTTC
CASTSWTGALGGYTF
>TRBJ2-1|-|TRBV7-9|TRBD2
TGTGCCAGCAGCTTACCGGGGGGGAACAATGAGCAGTTCTTC
CASSLPGGNNEQFF
>TRBJ1-1|-|TRBV5-1|TRBD1
TGCGCCAGCAGACAGGGACAGGGGTATACGGCTGAAGCTTTCTTT
CASRQGQGYTAEAFF
>TRBJ1-6|-|TRBV7-9|-
TGTGCCAGCAACAGGTGGAGCCAGCCTAATAATTCACCCCTCCACTTT
CASNRWSQPNNSPLHF
>TRBJ2-7|-|TRBV5-1|TRBD1
TGCGCCAGCAGCCCGGACCGGGACAGAACCTACGAGCAGTACTTC
CASSPDRDRTYEQYF
>TRBJ1-2|-|TRBV6-1|-
TGTGCCAGCAGTGAAGCTTCAGGATATGGCTACACCTTC
CASSEASGYGYTF